The present T cell receptor (beta chain) was sequenced within a study of cytomegalovirus exposure and HLA in healthy donors. With 60 Vbeta and 13 Jbeta primers, the PCR was carried out. Only in-frame clones appear in the TCRdb table, and some are missing; sequencing was by immunoSEQ multiplex PCR. Here the sample spans under 200,000 clones, almost 85% being singletons. A word on this clone: What it binds is not known.

General observations from the study: Later analysis associated a missense DCLRE1C variant with TCR beta V- and J-gene trimming.

V lost 7 bases, J lost 7 bases, and 6 bases stayed unmatched. There are 13 residues in the CDR3. The V gene's germline CDR1 is MNHNY and CDR2 SVGAGI (reference sequence). The sequence derives from a boy younger than 18 in good health and CMV-seronegative. Sequences were obtained from PBMCs. V is TRBV6-6 and J is TRBJ1-2; 10 bases map to TRBD1. This chain's CDR3 is CASTKDRGGGYTF. CDR3 DNA sequence: TGTGCCAGCACCAAGGACAGGGGGGGTGGCTACACCTTC.